This T cell receptor (beta chain) is from a study of T cells in Graves' hyperthyroidism and ophthalmopathy. Amplification targeted TCR beta CDR3 regions from RNA transcripts. TCR CDR3 underwent first-round RT-PCR with the HTBI primer set. MiXCR, run by TCRdb on the multiplex PCR reads, gives a single entry per CDR3 protein. The sample consists of over 350,000 distinct CDR3 sequences, approximately 14% of them appearing once. This clonotype was seen at least ten times. From germline, CDR1 is WSHSY and CDR2 SAAADI. V gave up 6 bases and J gave up 4 bases, with 12 bases separating them. The CDR3 totals 14 residues.

The chain recombines TRBV10-2 with TRBJ2-2, with a tentative D call TRBD1 (6 bases). The sequenced sample was blood. This TCR came from a man aged 18 to 30 with Graves' ophthalmopathy. The CDR3 loop reads CASSKTTGTGELFF. In DNA form, the CDR3 reads TGCGCCAGCAGCAAAACGACAGGCACCGGGGAGCTGTTTTTT.